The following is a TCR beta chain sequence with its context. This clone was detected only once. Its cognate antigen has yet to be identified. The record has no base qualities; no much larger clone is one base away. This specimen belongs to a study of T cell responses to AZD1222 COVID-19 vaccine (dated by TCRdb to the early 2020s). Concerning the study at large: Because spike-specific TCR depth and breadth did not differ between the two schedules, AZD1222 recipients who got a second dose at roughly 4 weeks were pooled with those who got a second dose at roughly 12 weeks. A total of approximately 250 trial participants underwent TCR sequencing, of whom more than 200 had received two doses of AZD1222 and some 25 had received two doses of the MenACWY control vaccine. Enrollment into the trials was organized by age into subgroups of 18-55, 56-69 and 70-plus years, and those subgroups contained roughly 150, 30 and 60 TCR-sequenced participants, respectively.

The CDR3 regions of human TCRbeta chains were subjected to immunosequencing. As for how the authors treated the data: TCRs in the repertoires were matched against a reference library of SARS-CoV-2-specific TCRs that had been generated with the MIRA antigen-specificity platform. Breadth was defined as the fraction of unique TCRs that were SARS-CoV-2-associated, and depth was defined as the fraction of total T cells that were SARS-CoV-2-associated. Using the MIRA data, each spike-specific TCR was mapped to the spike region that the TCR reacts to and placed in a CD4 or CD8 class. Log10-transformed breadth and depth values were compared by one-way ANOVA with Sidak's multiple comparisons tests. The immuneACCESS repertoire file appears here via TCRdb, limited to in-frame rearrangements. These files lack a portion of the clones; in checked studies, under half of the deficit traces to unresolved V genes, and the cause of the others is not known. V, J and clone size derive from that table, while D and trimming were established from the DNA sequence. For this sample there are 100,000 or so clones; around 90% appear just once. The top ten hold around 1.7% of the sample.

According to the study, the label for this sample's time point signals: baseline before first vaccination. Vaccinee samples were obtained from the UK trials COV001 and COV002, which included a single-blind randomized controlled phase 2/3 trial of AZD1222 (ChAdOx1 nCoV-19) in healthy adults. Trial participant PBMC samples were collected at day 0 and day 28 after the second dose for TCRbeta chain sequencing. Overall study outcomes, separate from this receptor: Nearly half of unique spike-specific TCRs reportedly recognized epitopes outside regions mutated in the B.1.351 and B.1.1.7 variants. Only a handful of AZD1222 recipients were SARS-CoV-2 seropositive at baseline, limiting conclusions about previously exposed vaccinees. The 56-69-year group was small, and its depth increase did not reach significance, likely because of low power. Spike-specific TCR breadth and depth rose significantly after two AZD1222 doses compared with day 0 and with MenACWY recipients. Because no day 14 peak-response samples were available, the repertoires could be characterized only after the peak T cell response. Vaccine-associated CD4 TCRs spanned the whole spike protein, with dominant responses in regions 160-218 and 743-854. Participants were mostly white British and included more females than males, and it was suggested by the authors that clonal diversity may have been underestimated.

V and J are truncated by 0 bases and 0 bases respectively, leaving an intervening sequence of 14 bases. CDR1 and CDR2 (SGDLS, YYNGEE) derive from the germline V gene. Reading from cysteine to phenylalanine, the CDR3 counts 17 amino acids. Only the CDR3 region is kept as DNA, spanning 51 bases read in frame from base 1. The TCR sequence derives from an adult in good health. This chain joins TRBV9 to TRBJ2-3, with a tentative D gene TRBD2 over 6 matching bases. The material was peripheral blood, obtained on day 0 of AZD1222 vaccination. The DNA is TGTGCCAGCAGCGTAGAAAGTAGCGGAGTGAGCACAGATACGCAGTATTTT. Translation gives CASSVESSGVSTDTQYF.